These T cell receptor beta chains were read from a single sample in a study of T cell changes during pregnancy in multiple sclerosis. This table comes from immunoSEQ multiplex PCR, and its TCRdb copy is limited to in-frame clones, with some not included. The table lists 30,000 or so clones, approximately 91% of them singletons, with about 6.4% in the top ten. Sequenced here: CD8+ T cells from peripheral blood mononuclear cells, sampled after pregnancy. All receptors derive from a female donor with multiple sclerosis, enrolled in a pregnancy study. The CDR3 runs from the conserved cysteine through the conserved F or W. Each record gives: J gene, V gene, D gene, clone size, CDR3 protein, CDR3 DNA. The D gene is left open where the match is weak. The size field is filled for only some rows; it gives once, few, many or a size class.

>TRBJ2-7|TRBV7-9|.|few
CASSTLQGKKYEQYF
TGTGCCAGCAGCACTCTTCAGGGAAAGAAGTACGAGCAGTACTTC
>TRBJ2-7|TRBV28|TRBD2|.
CASSRTSGSSYEQYF
TGTGCCAGCAGCAGGACTAGCGGGAGCTCCTACGAGCAGTACTTC
>TRBJ2-1|TRBV5-8|.|.
CASSLAQGIKNEQFF
TGTGCCAGCAGCTTGGCACAGGGTATTAAGAATGAGCAGTTCTTC
>TRBJ1-5|TRBV6-5|TRBD1|.
CATGDRSYQPQHF
TGTGCCACCGGGGACAGAAGCTATCAGCCCCAGCATTTT
>TRBJ1-1|TRBV19|TRBD1|.
CASALTGGGTEAFF
TGTGCCAGTGCCCTCACAGGGGGCGGCACTGAAGCTTTCTTT
>TRBJ2-1|TRBV28|TRBD2|.
CASSFNLRDYNNEQFF
TGTGCCAGCAGTTTTAACTTACGGGACTACAACAATGAGCAGTTCTTC
>TRBJ2-3|TRBV6-4|TRBD2|.
CASSDEAGSTDTQYF
TGTGCCAGCAGTGACGAAGCGGGATCTACAGATACGCAGTATTTT
>TRBJ2-1|TRBV9|.|.
CASSVEVRDEQFF
TGTGCCAGCAGCGTAGAGGTCCGGGATGAGCAGTTCTTC
>TRBJ2-7|TRBV7-9|.|.
CASSQTSGEQYF
TGTGCCAGCAGCCAAACTTCGGGCGAGCAGTACTTC
>TRBJ1-1|TRBV7-9|.|.
CASSFDSGEAFF
TGTGCCAGCAGCTTTGACTCGGGAGAAGCTTTCTTT
>TRBJ1-2|TRBV7-9|.|.
CASSLDRGNYGYTF
TGTGCCAGCAGCTTAGATAGGGGGAACTATGGCTACACCTTC
>TRBJ2-1|TRBV4-1|.|once
CASSQDMVAEQFF
TGCGCCAGCAGCCAAGATATGGTGGCTGAGCAGTTCTTC
>TRBJ2-7|TRBV9|TRBD1|.
CASSAGQVTYEQYF
TGTGCCAGCAGCGCCGGACAGGTCACCTACGAGCAGTACTTC
>TRBJ1-2|TRBV4-3|.|.
CASSSRDKVAYGYTF
TGCGCCAGCAGCTCCCGGGACAAAGTCGCGTATGGCTACACCTTC
>TRBJ2-7|TRBV4-2|.|.
CASSQELGGISYEQYF
TGTGCCAGCAGCCAAGAATTAGGCGGGATCTCCTACGAGCAGTACTTC
>TRBJ2-1|TRBV27|.|.
CASSLWPRYNEQFF
TGTGCCAGCAGTTTATGGCCCCGATACAATGAGCAGTTCTTC
>TRBJ1-2|TRBV19|.|.
CASDSWEGKNGYTF
TGTGCCAGTGACTCGTGGGAGGGAAAGAATGGCTACACCTTC
>TRBJ2-1|TRBV28|.|.
CASSFIGGNEQFF
TGTGCCAGCAGTTTCATTGGCGGCAATGAGCAGTTCTTC
>TRBJ2-7|TRBV2|TRBD2|.
CASSDYYSGSSYEQYF
TGTGCCAGCAGTGACTACTATAGCGGGAGCTCCTACGAGCAGTACTTC
>TRBJ2-1|TRBV2|.|.
CASSDRGDNEQFF
TGTGCCAGCAGTGACAGGGGGGACAATGAGCAGTTCTTC
>TRBJ2-1|TRBV2|TRBD2|.
CASGGGAGGPVSSYNEQFF
TGTGCCAGCGGAGGAGGAGCGGGAGGGCCCGTTAGCTCCTACAATGAGCAGTTCTTC
>TRBJ2-7|TRBV27|TRBD2|.
CASSLGTSGGYEQYF
TGTGCCAGCAGTTTAGGGACTAGCGGGGGCTACGAGCAGTACTTC
>TRBJ1-5|TRBV7-2|.|once
CASSLARGRGQPQHF
TGTGCCAGCAGCTTAGCGCGGGGGCGCGGGCAGCCCCAGCATTTT
>TRBJ2-1|TRBV4-1|.|.
CAISQGNNEQFF
TGCGCCATCTCCCAGGGGAACAATGAGCAGTTCTTC
>TRBJ1-3|TRBV19|.|.
CASSIDPGGGNTIYF
TGTGCCAGTAGTATAGATCCAGGAGGTGGAAACACCATATATTTT
>TRBJ1-1|TRBV27|.|many
CASSILQGGMNTEAFF
TGTGCCAGCAGTATACTACAGGGTGGGATGAACACTGAAGCTTTCTTT
>TRBJ2-5|TRBV27|TRBD2|.
CASSLTTTARGETQYF
TGTGCCAGCAGTTTGACGACCACAGCGCGGGGGGAGACCCAGTACTTC
>TRBJ1-2|TRBV9|TRBD1|.
CASSGTGLPNYGYTF
TGTGCCAGCAGCGGGACAGGGTTACCTAACTATGGCTACACCTTC
>TRBJ2-7|TRBV30|TRBD1|.
CALDIAGGRVWPSEQYF
TGTGCCTTAGATATAGCAGGGGGTCGGGTGTGGCCTTCCGAGCAGTACTTC
>TRBJ2-7|TRBV4-3|.|.
CASSQTQGGGAYEQYF
TGCGCCAGCAGCCAAACCCAGGGGGGTGGGGCCTACGAGCAGTACTTC
>TRBJ2-7|TRBV4-2|.|.
CASSPSVSARAYEQYF
TGTGCCAGCAGCCCAAGCGTTAGCGCCCGGGCCTACGAGCAGTACTTC
>TRBJ2-5|TRBV4-1|.|.
CASSQDLTLWETQYF
TGCGCCAGCAGCCAAGATCTTACATTATGGGAGACCCAGTACTTC
>TRBJ1-3|TRBV5-1|TRBD1|.
CASSPRQGEDWDTIYF
TGCGCCAGCAGCCCCAGACAGGGCGAGGACTGGGACACCATATATTTT
>TRBJ2-1|TRBV29-1|.|.
CSVRTGRGEQFF
TGCAGCGTTCGGACAGGGAGGGGGGAGCAGTTCTTC
>TRBJ2-5|TRBV10-3|TRBD2|.
CAISEEAGLAGSNPQETQYF
TGTGCCATCAGTGAAGAGGCGGGACTAGCGGGGTCAAACCCACAAGAGACCCAGTACTTC
>TRBJ2-7|TRBV6-5|.|.
CASSPILGQSGEQYF
TGTGCCAGCAGCCCCATACTGGGGCAATCAGGCGAGCAGTACTTC
>TRBJ2-7|TRBV5-4|.|once
CASSITGLTYEQYF
TGTGCCAGCAGCATAACGGGACTCACCTACGAGCAGTACTTC
>TRBJ1-2|TRBV9|TRBD1|.
CASSPGGPYGYTF
TGTGCCAGCAGCCCAGGGGGGCCCTATGGCTACACCTTC
>TRBJ1-1|TRBV9|TRBD1|.
CASSVADRENEAFF
TGTGCCAGCAGCGTAGCGGACAGGGAGAACGAAGCTTTCTTT
>TRBJ2-7|TRBV9|TRBD1|.
CASSPRDRSYEQYF
TGTGCCAGCAGCCCCCGGGACAGGAGCTACGAGCAGTACTTC
>TRBJ2-7|TRBV4-2|.|.
CASSQVTLPGEQYF
TGTGCCAGCAGCCAAGTTACCTTGCCGGGGGAGCAGTACTTC
>TRBJ2-7|TRBV14|TRBD2|.
CASSQTSGRGYEQYF
TGTGCCAGCAGCCAAACTAGCGGGAGAGGATACGAGCAGTACTTC
>TRBJ2-7|TRBV4-3|TRBD1|.
CASSQERGQGYEQYF
TGCGCCAGCAGCCAAGAACGTGGACAGGGGTACGAGCAGTACTTC
>TRBJ2-7|TRBV6-6|TRBD2|.
CAIGGRGLAPSYEQYF
TGTGCCATAGGGGGGAGGGGACTAGCGCCTTCCTACGAGCAGTACTTC
>TRBJ2-4|TRBV7-9|TRBD1|.
CASSQDRAYSIQYF
TGTGCCAGCAGCCAAGACAGGGCGTATAGCATTCAGTACTTC
>TRBJ2-1|TRBV5-8|TRBD2|.
CASSSGTSGSYNEQFF
TGTGCCAGCAGCTCCGGGACTAGCGGATCCTACAATGAGCAGTTCTTC